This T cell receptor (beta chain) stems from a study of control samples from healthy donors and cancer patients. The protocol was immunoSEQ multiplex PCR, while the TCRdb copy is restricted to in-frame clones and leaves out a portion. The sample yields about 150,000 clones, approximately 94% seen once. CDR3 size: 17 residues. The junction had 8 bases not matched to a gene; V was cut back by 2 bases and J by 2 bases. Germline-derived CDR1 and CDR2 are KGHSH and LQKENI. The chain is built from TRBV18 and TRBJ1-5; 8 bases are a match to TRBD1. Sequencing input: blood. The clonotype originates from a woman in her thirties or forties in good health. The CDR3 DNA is TGTGCCAGCTCACCAGCACGCAGGGGGCCGGGCAATCAGCCCCAGCATTTT. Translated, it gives CASSPARRGPGNQPQHF.